The 5 T cell receptor beta chains below come from one sample, sequenced in a study of T cells in Graves' hyperthyroidism and ophthalmopathy. The TCR beta CDR3 regions underwent amplification using RNA transcripts as the source. First-round RT-PCR of the TCR CDR3 relied on the HTBI primer set. From the multiplex PCR reads, TCRdb called clonotypes with MiXCR, one entry per CDR3 protein. The table includes under 650,000 distinct CDR3 sequences, under 20% detected once. Material: blood. The receptors derive from a woman aged 25 to 45 with Graves' hyperthyroidism.

This clonotype was counted ten times or more. The chain couples TRBV7-8 to TRBJ2-1; D gene uncertain. V shed 1 base and J shed 0 bases, with 10 bases lying between them. The CDR3 spans 16 residues. Per the germline V gene, CDR1 is SGHVS and CDR2 is FQNEAQ. This CDR3 is CASSLGTSRSYNEQFF. For the CDR3, the DNA is TGTGCCAGCAGCTTAGGGACCTCTCGCTCCTACAATGAGCAGTTCTTC.

This clonotype was seen a few times. The chain links TRBV6-1 to TRBJ1-2, with no clear D. The V and J ends lost 1 base and 4 bases respectively, with 4 bases between them. The CDR3 extends over 12 amino acids. Germline loops: CDR1 MNHNS, CDR2 SASEGT. CDR3 loop: CASSEVGYGYTF. The CDR3 bases are TGTGCCAGCAGTGAAGTCGGCTATGGCTACACCTTC.

V usage is TRBV11-2 and J usage is TRBJ1-2; TRBD1 might be the D (6 bases). Germline assignment: CDR1 SGHAT and CDR2 FQNNGV. There are 15 residues in the CDR3. V was trimmed by 5 bases and J by 4 bases, leaving 17 bases between them. CDR3 amino acids: CASSKGTISPYGYTF. The CDR3 bases are TGTGCCAGCAGCAAAGGGACAATATCCCCCTATGGCTACACCTTC.

This clonotype was detected many times. The CDR3 region has the DNA TGTGCCAGCAGTGAACAGGGGAAGAACGAGCAGTACTTC. This sequence encodes CASSEQGKNEQYF. The J gene is TRBJ2-7, the V gene TRBV2; TRBD1 might be the D (6 bases). CDR3 length equals 13 residues. In germline, CDR1 is SNHLY, CDR2 FYNNEI. V lost 2 bases and J lost 5, with 10 bases in between.

This clonotype was recorded a few times. The V call is TRBV4-1, the J call TRBJ2-7; tentatively, D is TRBD2 (9 bases). Germline V lookup: CDR1 MGHRA, CDR2 YSYEKL. Trimming removed 4 bases at V and 2 bases at J, with 21 bases between. The CDR3 length is 17 residues. For the CDR3, the DNA is TGCGCCAGCAGCCTACCCGACAGGGGACTAGCCCCCTACGAGCAGTACTTC. Its protein product is CASSLPDRGLAPYEQYF.